This T cell receptor (beta chain) derives from a study of blood T cell repertoires in COVID-19. Study-level background: Nucleic acid was either cDNA or gDNA, and it came from T cells, B-cell-depleted T cells, or PBMCs.

Study processing details: It was from reference gene primer amplification that nucleated cell counts were estimated. TCRdb's copy holds only in-frame clones and misses some; the assay was immunoSEQ multiplex PCR. The DNA was the basis for D and trimming; V, J and clone size are from that table. The table records approximately 97,000 clones, 90% of them present only once. The CDR3 runs to 14 residues. Trimming at V came to 3 bases and at J to 6 bases, leaving 5 bases not matched to a gene. Germline CDR1 reads KGHSH; CDR2 reads LQKENI. The material sequenced was peripheral blood. This chain connects TRBV18 to TRBJ1-1, with TRBD1 matching 9 bases. This clonotype was sampled from a man between 60 and 75 years old with acute or convalescent COVID-19. The CDR3 region is CASSPGTGSAEAFF. The CDR3 DNA reads as TGTGCCAGCTCACCGGGGACAGGGAGCGCTGAAGCTTTCTTT.